The present TCR beta chain was sequenced within a study of shared clonotypes between healthy human individuals. The table came from immunoSEQ multiplex PCR; TCRdb's copy has only in-frame clones and leaves some out. The data contain more than 2 million clones, nearly 97% of them singletons. Germline V lookup: CDR1 LNHNV, CDR2 YYDKDF (reference sequence). Losses at the gene ends were 0 bases for V and 0 bases for J; bases not matched to a gene: 13. There are 19 residues in the CDR3. Sequences were obtained from naive CD4+ T cells sorted from blood. Regarding subset: CD45RA+ positively selected. The chain has TRBV15 and TRBJ1-2, with TRBD1 matching over 7 bases. The TCR comes from a man aged 18 to 30 in good health. The CDR3 is CATSRDYPQGQGANYGYTF. The DNA of the CDR3 is TGTGCCACCAGCAGAGATTACCCACAAGGGCAGGGGGCTAACTATGGCTACACCTTC.